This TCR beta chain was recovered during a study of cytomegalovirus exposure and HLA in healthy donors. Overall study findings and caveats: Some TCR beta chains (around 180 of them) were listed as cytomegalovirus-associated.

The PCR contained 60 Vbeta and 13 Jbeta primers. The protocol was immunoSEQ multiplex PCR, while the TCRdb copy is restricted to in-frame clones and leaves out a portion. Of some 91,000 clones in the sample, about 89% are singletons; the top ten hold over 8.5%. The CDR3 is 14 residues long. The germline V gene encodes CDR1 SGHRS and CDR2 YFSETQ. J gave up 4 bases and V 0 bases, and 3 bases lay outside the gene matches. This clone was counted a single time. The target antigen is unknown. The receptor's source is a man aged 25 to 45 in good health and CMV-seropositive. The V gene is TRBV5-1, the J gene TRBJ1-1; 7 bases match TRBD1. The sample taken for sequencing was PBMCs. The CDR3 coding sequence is TGCGCCAGCAGCTTGGTGACAGGGCCCACTGAAGCTTTCTTT. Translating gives CASSLVTGPTEAFF. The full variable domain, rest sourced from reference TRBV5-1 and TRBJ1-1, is KAGVTQTPRYLIKTRGQQVTLSCSPISGHRSVSWYQQTPGQGLQFLFEYFSETQRNKGNFPGRFSGRQFSNSRSEMNVSTLELGDSALYLCASSLVTGPTEAFFGQGTRLTVV.